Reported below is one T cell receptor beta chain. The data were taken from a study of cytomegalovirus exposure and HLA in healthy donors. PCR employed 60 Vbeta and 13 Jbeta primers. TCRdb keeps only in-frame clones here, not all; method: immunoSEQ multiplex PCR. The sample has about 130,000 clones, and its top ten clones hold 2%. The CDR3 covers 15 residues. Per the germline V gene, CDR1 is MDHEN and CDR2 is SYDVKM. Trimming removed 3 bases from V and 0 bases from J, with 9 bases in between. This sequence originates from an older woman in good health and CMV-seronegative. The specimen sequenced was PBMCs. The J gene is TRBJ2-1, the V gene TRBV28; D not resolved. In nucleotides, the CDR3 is TGTGCCAGCAGTTTCGTGGGCTACTCCTACAATGAGCAGTTCTTC. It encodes CASSFVGYSYNEQFF.